Shown below are 3 T cell receptor beta chains from a single sample sequenced in a study of long-term antiretroviral therapy in people with HIV. The authors ran the immunoSEQ assay, v3.0, at survey level. Profiling relied on immunoSEQ multiplex PCR, and the TCRdb table lists in-frame clones only, not all of them. Of over 10,000 clones listed, more than 70% are singletons. The material was unsorted PBMCs, obtained 0.5 years before starting antiretroviral therapy. All receptors derive from a woman aged 40 to 50 with HIV.

J is TRBJ1-3 and V is TRBV5-1; D not resolved. The V gene's germline CDR1 is SGHRS and CDR2 YFSETQ. Trimming pared 1 base from V and 0 bases from J, leaving 11 bases between. The CDR3 contains 16 residues. This chain's CDR3 is CASSLTSVGSGNTIYF. The CDR3 DNA reads TGCGCCAGCAGCTTGACCTCAGTGGGCTCTGGAAACACCATATATTTT.

The chain couples TRBV14 to TRBJ2-1, with D possibly matching TRBD1 (5 bases). The CDR3 has 17 amino acids. CDR1 and CDR2 (germline): SGHDN, FVKESK. The V end was cut by 1 base, the J end by 0 bases, with 13 bases between. In nucleotides, the CDR3 is TGTGCCAGCAGCCAAGGGGGCCAGCATCGCTCCTACAATGAGCAGTTCTTC. It specifies CASSQGGQHRSYNEQFF. The full variable domain, rest sourced from reference TRBV14 and TRBJ2-1, is EAGVTQFPSHSVIEKGQTVTLRCDPISGHDNLYWYRRVMGKEIKFLLHFVKESKQDESGMPNNRFLAERTGGTYSTLKVQPAELEDSGVYFCASSQGGQHRSYNEQFFGPGTRLTVL.

The chain uses TRBV5-1 and TRBJ1-3, with D tentatively TRBD1 (5 bases). The V gene's germline CDR1 is SGHRS and CDR2 YFSETQ. Trimming stripped 0 bases from V and 2 bases from J, with 6 bases between. The CDR3 spans 14 residues. Written as DNA, the CDR3 is TGCGCCAGCAGCTTGGGAGGGGCTGGAAACACCATATATTTT. It codes for CASSLGGAGNTIYF.